This T cell receptor (beta chain) was sequenced for a study of radiotherapy plus CTLA-4 blockade in lung cancer. General study findings and limits: Following radiotherapy plus ipilimumab, tumor-derived TCR clones expanded in the blood.

About this clone: The antigen remains undetermined.

Generated by immunoSEQ multiplex PCR, the TCRdb table keeps only in-frame clones and is missing some. Among over 95,000 clones, approximately 75% were seen once, and the ten largest hold about 3%. From germline, CDR1 is KGHSH and CDR2 LQKENI. V lost 2 bases and J 3 bases, leaving 19 bases between the germline ends. This CDR3 comprises 17 residues. Sequencing was performed on peripheral blood, taken from a patient treated with radiotherapy plus ipilimumab. This receptor was identified in a human donor with non-small cell lung cancer who had a partial response to radiotherapy plus ipilimumab. Some clones in this sample may be carry-over from other donors' samples. The chain is built from TRBV18 and TRBJ1-1; D unclear. The CDR3 region has the DNA TGTGCCAGCTCACCATCCCTCGGTAGGGCGCGGGACACTGAAGCTTTCTTT. Translating it yields CASSPSLGRARDTEAFF.